The present entry profiles one T cell receptor beta chain with its context. What it binds is unknown. The data are from a study of T cell responses to AZD1222 COVID-19 vaccine. Study results and caveats: Targeting of unmutated variant regions was reportedly seen in nearly half of spike-specific TCRs.

Repertoires were generated with immunoSEQ multiplex PCR, while TCRdb's copy carries only in-frame clones and drops some. Counted here are approximately 150,000 clones, around 89% occurring once; the ten biggest clones make up around 2%. The V end lost 2 bases, the J end lost 7 bases, and 12 bases lay between the germline ends. The CDR3 runs 15 residues. Germline V lookup: CDR1 LGHDT, CDR2 YNNKEL (reference sequence). This specimen was peripheral blood, taken on day 0 of AZD1222 vaccination. This TCR was sampled from an adult in good health. The genes are TRBV3-1 (or the pseudogene TRBV3-2) and TRBJ1-6, with D unresolved. The CDR3 nucleotides are TGTGCCAGCAGCCAACTATCGGGGAAAAATTCACCCCTCCACTTT. It translates to CASSQLSGKNSPLHF.